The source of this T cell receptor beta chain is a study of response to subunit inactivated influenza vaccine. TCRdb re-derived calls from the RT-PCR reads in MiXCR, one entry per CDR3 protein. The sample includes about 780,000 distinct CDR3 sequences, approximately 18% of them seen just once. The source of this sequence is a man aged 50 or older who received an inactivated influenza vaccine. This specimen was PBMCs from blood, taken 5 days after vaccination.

The CDR3 DNA is TGTGCCAGCAGCTTAGACAGGGGTTTGGGCGAGCAGTACTTC. Its protein is CASSLDRGLGEQYF. J is TRBJ2-7 and V is TRBV11-2; perhaps TRBD1 as D (6 bases). Germline CDR1 SGHAT, CDR2 FQNNGV. The CDR3 length is 14 residues. V dropped 0 bases and J dropped 6 bases, with 12 bases sitting between them.